The sample holds a few counts of the clone carrying this TCR beta chain. This sample is drawn from a study of blood T cell repertoires in COVID-19. Study in general: Spain, Italy and the United States supplied samples that represented acute and convalescent COVID-19. Sample material is recorded as cDNA or gDNA derived from T cells, B-cell-depleted T cells, or PBMCs.

Profiled with immunoSEQ multiplex PCR; TCRdb holds only in-frame clones, not every one. The table lists tens of thousands of clones, around four fifths of them singletons. The V end lost 6 bases, the J end lost 5 bases, and 23 bases lay between the germline ends. Germline V gene data show CDR1 as MDHEN and CDR2 as SYDVKM. This CDR3 is built from 17 residues. The clonotype comes from a man between 50 and 59 years old with acute or convalescent COVID-19. The V call is TRBV28, the J call TRBJ2-1; D may be TRBD2 (6 bases). The sample comprised peripheral blood. The CDR3 loop reads CASSYHWDSQIDNEQFF. In nucleotides, the CDR3 is TGTGCCAGCAGCTATCATTGGGACTCACAGATTGACAATGAGCAGTTCTTC.